The 9 T cell receptor beta chains listed next were all sequenced from one sample in a study of blood T cell repertoires in COVID-19. The data were produced by immunoSEQ multiplex PCR, yet TCRdb's version contains in-frame clones alone and is incomplete. The table lists just over 150,000 clones, approximately 81% of them singletons. Sequencing was carried out using peripheral blood. Every receptor here comes from a human donor with acute or convalescent COVID-19. The donor label of this sample is uncertain.

The chain couples TRBV24-1 to TRBJ2-3; 13 bases match TRBD2. CDR1 is KGHDR, CDR2 SFDVKD, per germline. The CDR3 runs to 16 residues. V lost 4 bases, J lost 6 bases, and 6 bases stayed unmatched. CDR3 sequence reads: CATSEGTSGVLDTQYF. Here the CDR3 DNA reads TGTGCCACCAGTGAGGGGACTAGCGGGGTGCTGGATACGCAGTATTTT.

The V and J genes are TRBV7-3 and TRBJ2-5; 11 bases line up with TRBD2. Germline trimming cut 9 bases from V and 1 base from J; bases unmatched to any gene: 7. The CDR3 totals 15 residues. Germline-derived CDR1 and CDR2 are SGHTA and FQGTGA. In nucleotides, the CDR3 is TGTGCCAGTACCTCTAGCGGGGGGCTCCAAGAGACCCAGTACTTC. This translates into CASTSSGGLQETQYF.

This clone was picked up one time. This chain links TRBV5-6 with TRBJ1-5; no firm D call. In germline, CDR1 is SGHDT, CDR2 YYEEEE. The CDR3 has 12 residues. Trimming left V 1 base short and J 6 bases short, with 5 bases between. CDR3 DNA: TGTGCCAGCAGCTTGTTGAGTCAGCCCCAGCATTTT. Amino acid sequence: CASSLLSQPQHF.

The CDR3 nucleotides read TGTGCCAGCAGTTCTGGACAGTTAAATAGCAATCAGCCCCAGCATTTT. The encoded protein is CASSSGQLNSNQPQHF. V usage is TRBV27 and J usage is TRBJ1-5, with D perhaps matching TRBD1 (6 bases). The CDR3 runs 16 residues. Germline loops: CDR1 MNHEY, CDR2 SMNVEV (reference sequence). With 4 bases removed from V and 0 bases from J, the gap between germline ends came to 13 bases.

This chain joins TRBV7-2 and TRBJ1-2, with a tentative D call TRBD1 (5 bases). The CDR3 length is 15 residues. In germline, CDR1 is SGHTA, CDR2 FQGNSA. V lost 1 base, J lost 1 base, and 10 bases lay in between. In DNA, the CDR3 is TGTGCCAGCAGCTTAGGTCCGGGGGATAACTATGGCTACACCTTC. Amino acids: CASSLGPGDNYGYTF.

The chain uses TRBV19 and TRBJ1-1; D gene unclear. The CDR3 loop spans 14 amino acids. CDR1 is LNHDA, CDR2 SQIVND, per germline (reference sequence). With 2 bases removed from V and 2 bases from J, the gap between germline ends came to 9 bases. CDR3: CASSIRRDNTEAFF. Here the CDR3 DNA reads TGTGCCAGTAGTATACGGAGGGATAACACTGAAGCTTTCTTT.

The chain has TRBV19 and TRBJ1-1, with unresolved D. Germline-derived CDR1 and CDR2 are LNHDA and SQIVND (reference sequence). This CDR3 contains 14 residues. Trimming removed 5 bases at V and 1 base at J, with 11 bases between. CDR3 protein: CASSSYPGNTEAFF. CDR3 in DNA: TGTGCCAGTAGTTCATATCCAGGGAACACTGAAGCTTTCTTT.

This chain joins TRBV9 and TRBJ2-2; 7 nucleotides line up with TRBD1. V lost 5 bases, J lost 6 bases, and 4 bases stayed unmatched. The CDR3 spans 13 residues. Germline assignment: CDR1 SGDLS and CDR2 YYNGEE. CDR3 coding DNA: TGTGCCAGCAGAGCAACAGGGGCCGGGGAGCTGTTTTTT. The encoded protein is CASRATGAGELFF.

The chain has TRBV18 and TRBJ1-4, with 8 nucleotides matching TRBD1. Germline V gene data show CDR1 as KGHSH and CDR2 as LQKENI. The CDR3 is 14 amino acids. After removal of 5 bases from V and 7 bases from J, the junction contained 6 bases not matched to a gene. The chain's CDR3 is CASSSGQGSEKLFF. In nucleotides, the CDR3 is TGTGCCAGCTCATCTGGACAGGGAAGTGAAAAACTGTTTTTT.